Below, 19 T cell receptor beta chains from the same sample are listed, as sequenced in a study of shared clonotypes between healthy human individuals. Libraries were prepared by immunoSEQ multiplex PCR; TCRdb keeps only in-frame clonotypes and omits some of them. The repertoire holds more than 900,000 clones, with around 78% as singletons. The sequenced sample was memory CD4+ T cells from PBMCs. The subset denotes: CD45RA-negative fraction. The receptors here all came from a man between 18 and 35 years old in good health. Some clones in this sample may be carry-over from other donors' samples.

The chain combines TRBV5-8 with TRBJ2-3; D uncertain. Germline CDR1 is SGHTS and CDR2 is YDEGEE. Trimming pared 4 bases from V and 4 bases from J, leaving 7 bases between. The CDR3 extends over 12 amino acids. The DNA for the CDR3 is TGTGCCAGCAGCCCGGGCCCAGATACGCAGTATTTT. Translation: CASSPGPDTQYF.

This rearrangement joins TRBV18 to TRBJ1-2; no reliable D call. Per germline, CDR1 KGHSH and CDR2 LQKENI. V was trimmed by 0 bases and J by 8 bases, leaving 10 bases between them. The CDR3 has 13 residues. The CDR3 nucleotides are TGTGCCAGCTCACCACCCGACATATTAGGCTACACCTTC. Protein: CASSPPDILGYTF.

This chain connects TRBV9 to TRBJ2-2, with D unclear. The CDR3 consists of 14 residues. Germline CDR1 and CDR2: SGDLS and YYNGEE. V shed 0 bases and J shed 2 bases, with 5 bases lying between them. Here the CDR3 DNA reads TGTGCCAGCAGCGTAGTCGTTAACACCGGGGAGCTGTTTTTT. This gives the protein CASSVVVNTGELFF.

The chain uses TRBV10-3 and TRBJ2-1; 8 bases are a match to TRBD2. The CDR3 is 15 amino acids. Germline values: CDR1 ENHRY, CDR2 SYGVKD. V was pared by 3 bases and J by 5 bases, with 6 bases of the junction left unmatched. In DNA form, the CDR3 reads TGTGCCATCAGTGATGGCGGGAGGACCCACAATGAGCAGTTCTTC. It translates to CAISDGGRTHNEQFF.

The V gene is TRBV5-5, the J gene TRBJ2-6; D is unclear. The CDR3 is 15 residues long. The ends were cut back, 7 bases at V and 0 bases at J, with 11 bases in the middle. CDR1 is SGHKS, CDR2 YYEKEE, per germline (reference sequence). CDR3 amino acids: CASQSGYSGANVLTF. The DNA for the CDR3 is TGTGCCAGCCAGTCCGGGTACTCTGGGGCCAACGTCCTGACTTTC.

The chain links TRBV11-2 to TRBJ2-5; 7 bases are a match to TRBD1. Germline CDR1 and CDR2: SGHAT and FQNNGV. The ends lost 4 bases at V and 2 bases at J; junction bases unmatched: 7. The CDR3 extends over 15 amino acids. CDR3 nucleotides: TGTGCCAGCAGCTCGATACAGGGGCGACAAGAGACCCAGTACTTC. It yields the protein CASSSIQGRQETQYF.

A note on this clone: With only one base between it and a far larger clone, this is likely a read error. The chain uses TRBV29-1 and TRBJ1-1; D unclear. V lost 6 bases, J lost 1 base, and 9 bases lay in between. The CDR3 has 12 residues. In germline, CDR1 is SQVTM, CDR2 ANQGSEA. The CDR3 DNA reads TGCAGCGTATCCAAGGGGAACACTGAAGCTTTCTTT. Protein: CSVSKGNTEAFF.

The chain combines TRBV19 with TRBJ2-5, with 10 positions matching TRBD2. The junction had 4 bases not matched to a gene; V was cut back by 4 bases and J by 2 bases. The V gene's germline CDR1 is LNHDA and CDR2 SQIVND (reference sequence). The CDR3 contains 15 residues. In DNA form, the CDR3 reads TGTGCCAGTAGTAGGCCAGCGGGGGGGCAAGAGACCCAGTACTTC. Encoded protein: CASSRPAGGQETQYF.

This chain uses TRBV29-1 with TRBJ2-7, with D possibly called TRBD1 or TRBD2 (5 bases each). V was shortened by 4 bases and J by 2 bases, with 15 bases between the two germline ends. Germline CDR1 SQVTM, CDR2 ANQGSEA. The CDR3 covers 14 residues. The CDR3 region is CSVVWGGTAYEQYF. CDR3 nucleotides: TGCAGCGTTGTATGGGGTGGGACGGCCTACGAGCAGTACTTC.

This clone was detected a few times. This chain joins TRBV6-5 and TRBJ2-3, with 7 bases identical to TRBD1. The CDR3 spans 14 residues. Germline V gives CDR1 MNHEY, CDR2 SVGAGI. With V trimmed by 6 bases and J by 3 bases, 6 bases remained unmatched. CDR3 region: CASRQGVFTDTQYF. CDR3 bases: TGTGCCAGCAGGCAGGGGGTTTTTACAGATACGCAGTATTTT.

The rearrangement joins TRBV7-8 to TRBJ1-1, with TRBD1 matching over 7 bases. This CDR3 has 13 amino acids. The germline V gene encodes CDR1 SGHVS and CDR2 FQNEAQ. V lost 2 bases, J lost 11 bases, and 8 bases stayed unmatched. In DNA form, the CDR3 reads TGTGCCAGCAGCTTACAGGGAGACAGGGCCGCTTTCTTT. Translation: CASSLQGDRAAFF. The full variable domain, its missing parts supplied by reference TRBV7-8 and TRBJ1-1, is GAGVSQSPRYKVAKRGQDVALRCDPISGHVSLFWYQQALGQGPEFLTYFQNEAQLDKSGLPSDRFFAERPEGSVSTLKIQRTQQEDSAVYLCASSLQGDRAAFFGQGTRLTVV.

This rearrangement joins TRBV5-4 to TRBJ1-4, with a possible D match to TRBD1 (5 bases). This CDR3 has 14 residues. V shed 0 bases and J shed 3 bases, with 6 bases lying between them. Germline lookup yields CDR1 SGHNT and CDR2 YYREEE (reference sequence). The CDR3 region is CASSLAGANEKLFF. The CDR3 nucleotides read TGTGCCAGCAGCTTGGCGGGGGCTAATGAAAAACTGTTTTTT.

The J gene is TRBJ1-1, the V gene TRBV9; D not resolved. The V gene's germline CDR1 is SGDLS and CDR2 YYNGEE. CDR3 size: 15 residues. Between the trimmed V and J ends, which lost 0 bases and 2 bases, there was a span of 11 bases. Here the CDR3 reads CASSVGHNVNTEAFF. The CDR3, as DNA: TGTGCCAGCAGCGTAGGTCACAATGTCAACACTGAAGCTTTCTTT.

The genes are TRBV7-2 and TRBJ2-3, with D possibly TRBD2 on 7 matching bases. CDR3 size: 14 residues. Germline CDR1 SGHTA, CDR2 FQGNSA. The ends were cut back, 1 base at V and 6 bases at J, with 11 bases in the middle. CDR3 nucleotides: TGTGCCAGCAGCTTAGTAGGGGGGGTTGATACGCAGTATTTT. Translation: CASSLVGGVDTQYF.

The CDR3 coding sequence is TGCGCCAGCAGCCGGGACTTGGAGGCGCAGTACTTC. Residues: CASSRDLEAQYF. The V and J genes are TRBV5-1 and TRBJ2-7, with D tentatively TRBD2 (6 bases). CDR3 length: 12 amino acids. V was trimmed by 4 bases and J by 9 bases, leaving 14 bases between them. CDR1 and CDR2 (germline): SGHRS, YFSETQ. Together with reference TRBV5-1 and TRBJ2-7, the CDR3 gives the full variable domain: KAGVTQTPRYLIKTRGQQVTLSCSPISGHRSVSWYQQTPGQGLQFLFEYFSETQRNKGNFPGRFSGRQFSNSRSEMNVSTLELGDSALYLCASSRDLEAQYFGPGTRLTVT.

The chain combines TRBV28 with TRBJ1-1, with D tentatively TRBD1 (5 bases). The CDR3 runs 19 residues. The V end lost 2 bases, the J end lost 5 bases, and 27 bases lay between the germline ends. Germline V gene lookup returns CDR1 MDHEN and CDR2 SYDVKM. The CDR3 is CASSLPGGRLGALRTEAFF. Here the CDR3 DNA reads TGTGCCAGCAGTTTACCCGGCGGACGACTAGGGGCGCTTAGGACTGAAGCTTTCTTT. The whole variable domain, filled in from reference TRBV28 and TRBJ1-1, reads DVKVTQSSRYLVKRTGEKVFLECVQDMDHENMFWYRQDPGLGLRLIYFSYDVKMKEKGDIPEGYSVSREKKERFSLILESASTNQTSMYLCASSLPGGRLGALRTEAFFGQGTRLTVV.

J is TRBJ2-7 and V is TRBV5-6, with 11 nucleotides matching TRBD2. Germline V gene data show CDR1 as SGHDT and CDR2 as YYEEEE. This CDR3 is 13 amino acids long. The V and J ends lost 4 bases and 6 bases, in that order; junction bases with no gene match: 3. Here the CDR3 reads CASSQTSGAEQYF. The CDR3 region has the DNA TGTGCCAGCAGCCAGACTAGCGGGGCCGAGCAGTACTTC.

This chain uses TRBV19 with TRBJ2-5, with D tentatively TRBD2 (5 bases). The germline V gene encodes CDR1 LNHDA and CDR2 SQIVND (reference sequence). This CDR3 contains 13 residues. Trimming left V 5 bases short and J 5 bases short, with 12 bases between. Here the CDR3 reads CASSWQRGETQYF. The CDR3, as DNA: TGTGCCAGTAGTTGGCAGAGAGGGGAGACCCAGTACTTC.

The chain is built from TRBV28 and TRBJ1-5; weak D call: TRBD1 (5 bases). V was trimmed by 4 bases and J by 4 bases, leaving 14 bases between them. This CDR3 is 15 amino acids long. The germline CDR1 and CDR2 sequences are MDHEN and SYDVKM. The CDR3 protein is CASSSRWGVNQPQHF. The CDR3 nucleotides read TGTGCCAGCAGTTCCCGATGGGGGGTGAATCAGCCCCAGCATTTT.